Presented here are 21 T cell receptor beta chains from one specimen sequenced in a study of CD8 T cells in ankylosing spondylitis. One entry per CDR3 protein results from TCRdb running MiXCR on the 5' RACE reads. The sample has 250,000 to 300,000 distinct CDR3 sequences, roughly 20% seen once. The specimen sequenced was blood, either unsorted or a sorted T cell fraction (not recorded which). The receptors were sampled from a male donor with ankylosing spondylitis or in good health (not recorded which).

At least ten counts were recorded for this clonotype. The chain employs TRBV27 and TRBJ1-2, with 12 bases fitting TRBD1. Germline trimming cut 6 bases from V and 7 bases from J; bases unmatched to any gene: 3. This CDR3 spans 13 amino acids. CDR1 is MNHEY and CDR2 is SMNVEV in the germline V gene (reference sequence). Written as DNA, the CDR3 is TGTGCCAGCAGGGGACAGGGGGCGAGTGGCTACACCTTC. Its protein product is CASRGQGASGYTF.

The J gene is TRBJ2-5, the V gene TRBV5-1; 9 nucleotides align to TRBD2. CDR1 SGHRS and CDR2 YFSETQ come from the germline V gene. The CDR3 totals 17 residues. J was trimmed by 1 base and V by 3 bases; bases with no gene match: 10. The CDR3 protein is CASSWGNSGRSQETQYF. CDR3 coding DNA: TGCGCCAGCAGCTGGGGAAATAGCGGGAGAAGCCAAGAGACCCAGTACTTC.

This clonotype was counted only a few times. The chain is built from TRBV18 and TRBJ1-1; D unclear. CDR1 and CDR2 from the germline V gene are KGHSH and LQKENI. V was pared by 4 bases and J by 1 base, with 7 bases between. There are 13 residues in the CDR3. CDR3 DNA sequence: TGTGCCAGCTCACGCAATGAGAACACTGAAGCTTTCTTT. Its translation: CASSRNENTEAFF.

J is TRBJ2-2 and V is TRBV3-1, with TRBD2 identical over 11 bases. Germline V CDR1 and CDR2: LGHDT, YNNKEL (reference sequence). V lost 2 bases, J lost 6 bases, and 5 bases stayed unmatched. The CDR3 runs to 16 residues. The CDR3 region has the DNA TGTGCCAGCAGCCAATTAGGGGGACTAGCGGCCGGGGAGCTGTTTTTT. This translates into CASSQLGGLAAGELFF.

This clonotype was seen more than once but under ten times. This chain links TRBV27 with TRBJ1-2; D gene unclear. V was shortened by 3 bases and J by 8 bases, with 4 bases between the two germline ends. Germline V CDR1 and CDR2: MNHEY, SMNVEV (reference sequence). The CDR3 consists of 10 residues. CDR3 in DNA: TGTGCCAGCAGTTTCGGGGGCTACACCTTC. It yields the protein CASSFGGYTF.

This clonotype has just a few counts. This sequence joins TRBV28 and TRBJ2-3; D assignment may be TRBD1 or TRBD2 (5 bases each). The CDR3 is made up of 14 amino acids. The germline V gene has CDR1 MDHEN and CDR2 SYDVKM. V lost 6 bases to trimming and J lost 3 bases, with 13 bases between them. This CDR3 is CASSRSGPTDTQYF. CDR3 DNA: TGTGCCAGCAGCCGGTCGGGGCCGACAGATACGCAGTATTTT.

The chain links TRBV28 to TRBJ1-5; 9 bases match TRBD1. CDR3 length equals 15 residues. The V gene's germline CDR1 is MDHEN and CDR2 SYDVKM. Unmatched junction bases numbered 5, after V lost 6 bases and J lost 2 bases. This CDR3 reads CASRIRQGGNQPQHF. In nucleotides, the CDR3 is TGTGCCAGCAGGATTAGACAGGGGGGCAATCAGCCCCAGCATTTT.

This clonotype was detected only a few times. The CDR3 DNA is TGTGCCAGCACCATGAAGGGTGGTGAGCAGTTCTTC. This codes for CASTMKGGEQFF. The chain joins TRBV27 to TRBJ2-1, with unresolved D. CDR3 length equals 12 residues. V was cut by 7 bases and J by 9 bases, with 13 bases left in between. The V gene's germline CDR1 is MNHEY and CDR2 SMNVEV (reference sequence).

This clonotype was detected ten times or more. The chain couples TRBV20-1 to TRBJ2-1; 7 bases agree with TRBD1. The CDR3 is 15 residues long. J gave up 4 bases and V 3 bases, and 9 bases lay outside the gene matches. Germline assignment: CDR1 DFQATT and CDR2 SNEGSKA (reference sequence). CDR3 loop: CSASGGPTGYNEQFF. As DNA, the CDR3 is TGCAGTGCTAGTGGCGGCCCGACAGGGTACAATGAGCAGTTCTTC.

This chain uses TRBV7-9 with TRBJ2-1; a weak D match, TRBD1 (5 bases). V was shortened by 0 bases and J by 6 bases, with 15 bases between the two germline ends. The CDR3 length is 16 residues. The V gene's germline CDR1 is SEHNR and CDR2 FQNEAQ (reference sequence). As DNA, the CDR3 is TGTGCCAGCAGCTTAGCCCGAGGTCTCCAGGGCAATGAGCAGTTCTTC. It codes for CASSLARGLQGNEQFF.

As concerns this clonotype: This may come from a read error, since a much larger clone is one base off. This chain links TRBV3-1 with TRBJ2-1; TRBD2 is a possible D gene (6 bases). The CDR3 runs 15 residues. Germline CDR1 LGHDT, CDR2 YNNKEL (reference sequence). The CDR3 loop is CACSQERLGGGVQFF. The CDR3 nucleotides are TGTGCCTGCAGCCAAGAGAGATTGGGGGGTGGCGTGCAGTTCTTC.

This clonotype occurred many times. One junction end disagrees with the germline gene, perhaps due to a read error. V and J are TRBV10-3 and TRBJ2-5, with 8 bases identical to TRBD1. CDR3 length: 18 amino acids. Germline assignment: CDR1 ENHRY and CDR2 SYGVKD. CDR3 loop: CAISESTADRAAEETQYF. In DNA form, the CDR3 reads TGTGCCATCAGTGAGTCCACGGCGGACAGGGCAGCTGAAGAAACCCAGTACTTC.

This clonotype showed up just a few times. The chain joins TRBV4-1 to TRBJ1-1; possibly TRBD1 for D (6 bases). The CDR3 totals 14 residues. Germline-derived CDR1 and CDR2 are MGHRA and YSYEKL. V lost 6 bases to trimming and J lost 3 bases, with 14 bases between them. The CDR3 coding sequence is TGCGCCAGCAGGACGACAGGCGTGGACACTGAAGCTTTCTTT. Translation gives CASRTTGVDTEAFF.

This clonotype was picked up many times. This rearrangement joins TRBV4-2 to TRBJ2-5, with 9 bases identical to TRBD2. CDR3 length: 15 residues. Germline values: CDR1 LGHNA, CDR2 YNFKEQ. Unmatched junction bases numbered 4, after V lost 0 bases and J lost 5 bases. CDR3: CASSQEAGGRETQYF. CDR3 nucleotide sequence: TGTGCCAGCAGCCAAGAAGCGGGAGGTCGGGAGACCCAGTACTTC.

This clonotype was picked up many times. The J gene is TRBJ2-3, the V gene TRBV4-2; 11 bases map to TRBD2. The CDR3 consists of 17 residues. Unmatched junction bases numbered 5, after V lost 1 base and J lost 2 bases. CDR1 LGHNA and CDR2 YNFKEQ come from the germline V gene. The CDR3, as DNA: TGTGCCAGCAGCCAAGTTTCGGGACTAGCGGACACAGATACGCAGTATTTT. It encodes CASSQVSGLADTDTQYF.

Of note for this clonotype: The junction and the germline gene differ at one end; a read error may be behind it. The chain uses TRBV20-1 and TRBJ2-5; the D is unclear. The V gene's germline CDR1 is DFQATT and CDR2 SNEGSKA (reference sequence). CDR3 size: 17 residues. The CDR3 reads CCAREAGYSVNQETQYF. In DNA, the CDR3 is TGCTGTGCTAGAGAGGCCGGGTACAGCGTCAACCAAGAGACCCAGTACTTC.

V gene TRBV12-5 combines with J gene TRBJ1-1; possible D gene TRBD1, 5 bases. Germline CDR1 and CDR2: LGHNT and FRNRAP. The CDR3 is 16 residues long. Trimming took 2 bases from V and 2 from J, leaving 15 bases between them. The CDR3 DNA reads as TGTGCTAGTGGTTTGACCCCGCCACAGGTTAACACTGAAGCTTTCTTT. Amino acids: CASGLTPPQVNTEAFF.

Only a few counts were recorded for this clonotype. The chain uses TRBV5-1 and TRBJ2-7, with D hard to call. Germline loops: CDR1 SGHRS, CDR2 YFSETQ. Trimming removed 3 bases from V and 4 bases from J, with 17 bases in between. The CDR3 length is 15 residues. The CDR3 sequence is CASSSVDNPEYEQYV. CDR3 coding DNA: TGCGCCAGCAGCTCCGTCGATAACCCCGAGTACGAGCAGTACGTC.

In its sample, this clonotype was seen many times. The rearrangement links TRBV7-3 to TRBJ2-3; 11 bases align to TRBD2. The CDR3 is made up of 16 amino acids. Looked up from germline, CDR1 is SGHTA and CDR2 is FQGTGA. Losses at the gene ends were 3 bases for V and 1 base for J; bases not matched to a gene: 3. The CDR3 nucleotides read TGTGCCAGCAGCTTGGGGGGACTAGCGGGCACAGATACGCAGTATTTT. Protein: CASSLGGLAGTDTQYF.

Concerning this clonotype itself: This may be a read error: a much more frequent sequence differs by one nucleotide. CDR3 residues: CARSLGLPGWLVRTDTQYF. CDR3 nucleotides: TGTGCCAGAAGCTTAGGACTGCCGGGGTGGCTAGTTCGCACAGATACGCAGTATTTT. The genes are TRBV11-2 and TRBJ2-3; tentatively, D is TRBD2 (5 bases). The CDR3 has 19 amino acids. The germline CDR1 and CDR2 sequences are SGHAT and FQNNGV.

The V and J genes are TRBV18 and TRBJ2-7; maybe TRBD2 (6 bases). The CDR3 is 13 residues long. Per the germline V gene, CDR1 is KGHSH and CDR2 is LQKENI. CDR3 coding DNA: TGTGCCAGCTCACCCAGGGAGGCGGACGAGCAGTACGTA. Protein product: CASSPREADEQYV.